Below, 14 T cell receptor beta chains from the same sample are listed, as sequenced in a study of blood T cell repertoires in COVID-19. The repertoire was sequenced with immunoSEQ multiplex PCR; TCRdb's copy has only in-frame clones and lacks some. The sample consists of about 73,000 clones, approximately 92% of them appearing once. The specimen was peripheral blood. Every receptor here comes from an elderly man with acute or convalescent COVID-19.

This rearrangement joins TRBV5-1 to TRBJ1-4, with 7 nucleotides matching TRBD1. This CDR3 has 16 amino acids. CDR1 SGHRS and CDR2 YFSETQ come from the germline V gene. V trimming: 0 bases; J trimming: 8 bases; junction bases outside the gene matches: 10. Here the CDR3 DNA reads TGCGCCAGCAGCTTGGCCGGAGGACAGGTCCTGGAAAAACTGTTTTTT. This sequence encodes CASSLAGGQVLEKLFF.

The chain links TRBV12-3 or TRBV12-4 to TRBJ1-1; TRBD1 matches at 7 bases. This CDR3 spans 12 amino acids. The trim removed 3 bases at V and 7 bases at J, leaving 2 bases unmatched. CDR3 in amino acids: CASSLGQIEAFF. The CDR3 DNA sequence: TGTGCCAGCAGTTTGGGACAGATTGAAGCTTTCTTT.

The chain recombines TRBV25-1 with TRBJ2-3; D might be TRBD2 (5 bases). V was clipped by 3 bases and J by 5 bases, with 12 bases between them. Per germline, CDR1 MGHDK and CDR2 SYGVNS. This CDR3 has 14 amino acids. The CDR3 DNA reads TGTGCCAGCAGTGAGGACTCGGCGGGAGATACGCAGTATTTT. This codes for CASSEDSAGDTQYF.

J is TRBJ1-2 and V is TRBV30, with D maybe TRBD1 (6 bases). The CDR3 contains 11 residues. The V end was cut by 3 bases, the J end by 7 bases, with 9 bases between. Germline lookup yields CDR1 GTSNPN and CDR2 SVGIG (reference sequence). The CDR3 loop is CAWSQGIGYTF. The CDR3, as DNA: TGTGCCTGGAGCCAGGGGATTGGCTACACCTTC.

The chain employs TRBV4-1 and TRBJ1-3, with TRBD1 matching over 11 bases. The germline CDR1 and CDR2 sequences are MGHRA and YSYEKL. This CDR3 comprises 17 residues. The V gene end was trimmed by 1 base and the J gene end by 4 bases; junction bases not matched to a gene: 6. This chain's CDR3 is CASSQVSGTGGGNTIYF. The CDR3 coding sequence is TGCGCCAGCAGCCAAGTTTCGGGGACAGGGGGAGGAAACACCATATATTTT.

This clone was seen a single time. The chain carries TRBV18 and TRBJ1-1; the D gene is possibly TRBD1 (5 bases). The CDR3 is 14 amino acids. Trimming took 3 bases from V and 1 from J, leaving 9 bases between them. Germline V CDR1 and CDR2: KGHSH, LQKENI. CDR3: CASSPSGQNTEAFF. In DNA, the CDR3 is TGTGCCAGCTCACCCTCCGGACAGAACACTGAAGCTTTCTTT. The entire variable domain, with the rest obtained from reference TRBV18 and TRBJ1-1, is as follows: NAGVMQNPRHLVRRRGQEARLRCSPMKGHSHVYWYRQLPEEGLKFMVYLQKENIIDESGMPKERFSAEFPKEGPSILRIQQVVRGDSAAYFCASSPSGQNTEAFFGQGTRLTVV.

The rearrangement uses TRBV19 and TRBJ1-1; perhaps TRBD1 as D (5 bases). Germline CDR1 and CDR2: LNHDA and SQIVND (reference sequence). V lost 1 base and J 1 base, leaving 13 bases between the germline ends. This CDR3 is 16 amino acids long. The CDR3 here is CASSIGQGPANTEAFF. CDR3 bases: TGTGCCAGTAGTATAGGGCAGGGCCCGGCGAACACTGAAGCTTTCTTT.

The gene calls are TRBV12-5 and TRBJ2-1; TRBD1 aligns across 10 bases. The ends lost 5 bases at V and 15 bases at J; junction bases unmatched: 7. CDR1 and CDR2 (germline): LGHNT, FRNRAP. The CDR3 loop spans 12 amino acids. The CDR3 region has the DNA TGTGCTAGTGGTCCTGACAGGGGGCGCAGGTTCTTC. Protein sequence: CASGPDRGRRFF.

The CDR3: CASSLDRGPTGEQYF. CDR3 nucleotides: TGCGCCAGCAGCTTGGACAGGGGGCCGACGGGGGAGCAGTACTTC. The chain couples TRBV5-1 to TRBJ2-7; 9 bases are a match to TRBD1. J gave up 7 bases and V 0 bases, and 8 bases lay outside the gene matches. The germline V gene has CDR1 SGHRS and CDR2 YFSETQ. This CDR3 contains 15 residues.

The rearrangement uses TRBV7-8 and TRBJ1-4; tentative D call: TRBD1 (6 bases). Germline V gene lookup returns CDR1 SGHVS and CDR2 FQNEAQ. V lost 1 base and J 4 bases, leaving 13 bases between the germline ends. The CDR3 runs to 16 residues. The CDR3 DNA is TGTGCCAGCAGCTTAGTCGGGGGCGGGGGTAATGAAAAACTGTTTTTT. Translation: CASSLVGGGGNEKLFF.

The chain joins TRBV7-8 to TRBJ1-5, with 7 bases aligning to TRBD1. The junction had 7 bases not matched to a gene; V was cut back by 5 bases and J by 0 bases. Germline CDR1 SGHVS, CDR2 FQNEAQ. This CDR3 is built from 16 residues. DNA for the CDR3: TGTGCCAGCAGCCCAAGGGGGCCTTTTAGCAATCAGCCCCAGCATTTT. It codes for CASSPRGPFSNQPQHF. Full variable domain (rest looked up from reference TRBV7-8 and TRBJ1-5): GAGVSQSPRYKVAKRGQDVALRCDPISGHVSLFWYQQALGQGPEFLTYFQNEAQLDKSGLPSDRFFAERPEGSVSTLKIQRTQQEDSAVYLCASSPRGPFSNQPQHFGDGTRLSIL.

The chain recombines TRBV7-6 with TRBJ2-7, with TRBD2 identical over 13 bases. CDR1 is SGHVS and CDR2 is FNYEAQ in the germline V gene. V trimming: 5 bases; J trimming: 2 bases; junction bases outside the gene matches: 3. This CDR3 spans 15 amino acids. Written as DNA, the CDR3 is TGTGCCAGCAGCCGGACTAGCGGGAGACCCTACGAGCAGTACTTC. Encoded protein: CASSRTSGRPYEQYF.

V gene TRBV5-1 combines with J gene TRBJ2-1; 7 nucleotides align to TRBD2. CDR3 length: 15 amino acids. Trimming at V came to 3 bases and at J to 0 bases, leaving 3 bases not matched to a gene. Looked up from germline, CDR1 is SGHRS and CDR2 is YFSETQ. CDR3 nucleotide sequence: TGCGCCAGCAGCTCATTAGCGGGCTCCTACAATGAGCAGTTCTTC. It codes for CASSSLAGSYNEQFF.

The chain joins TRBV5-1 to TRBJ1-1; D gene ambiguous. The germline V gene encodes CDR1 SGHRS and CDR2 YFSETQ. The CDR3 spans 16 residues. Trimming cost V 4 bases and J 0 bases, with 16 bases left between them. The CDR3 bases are TGCGCCAGCAGCCCCGGACTAGTGAGTATGAACACTGAAGCTTTCTTT. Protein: CASSPGLVSMNTEAFF.